The 23 T cell receptor beta chains below all came from one sample that was sequenced in a study of blood T cell repertoires in COVID-19. Produced via immunoSEQ multiplex PCR; TCRdb's table is partial and in-frame only. The table includes about 170,000 clones, 80% to 90% detected once. Source material: peripheral blood. Receptors were obtained from a man in his forties or fifties who had recovered from COVID-19.

V usage is TRBV18 and J usage is TRBJ2-2; no definite D call. The ends were cut back, 3 bases at V and 6 bases at J, with 5 bases in the middle. The CDR3 spans 12 residues. Per germline, CDR1 KGHSH and CDR2 LQKENI. The CDR3 DNA sequence: TGTGCCAGCTCACCCCTCTCCGGGGAGCTGTTTTTT. Translation gives CASSPLSGELFF.

The chain recombines TRBV3-1 (or the pseudogene TRBV3-2) with TRBJ2-7; D is uncertain. The germline gives CDR1 LGHDT, CDR2 YNNKEL (reference sequence). Trimming left V 1 base short and J 2 bases short, with 12 bases between. The CDR3 totals 15 residues. CDR3 sequence reads: CASSQAPTAAYEQYF. The DNA of the CDR3 is TGTGCCAGCAGCCAAGCCCCGACGGCGGCCTACGAGCAGTACTTC.

The chain has TRBV5-5 and TRBJ2-7; TRBD1 agrees at 9 bases. Unmatched junction bases numbered 10, after V lost 1 base and J lost 2 bases. The CDR3 loop spans 17 amino acids. CDR1 is SGHKS, CDR2 YYEKEE, per germline (reference sequence). The CDR3 spells CASSLLLSGTGTYEQYF. The CDR3, as DNA: TGTGCCAGCAGCTTGCTTCTTTCCGGGACAGGGACCTACGAGCAGTACTTC.

V gene TRBV15 combines with J gene TRBJ2-7; unclear D gene. V was trimmed by 4 bases and J by 0 bases, leaving 7 bases between them. CDR3 length equals 13 residues. Germline V gives CDR1 LNHNV, CDR2 YYDKDF (reference sequence). The DNA for the CDR3 is TGTGCCACCAGCATCTCAGACTCCTACGAGCAGTACTTC. Translated, it gives CATSISDSYEQYF.

This sequence joins TRBV3-1 (or the pseudogene TRBV3-2) and TRBJ1-6, with D possibly TRBD1 on 6 matching bases. The CDR3 loop spans 13 amino acids. V shed 4 bases and J shed 8 bases, with 9 bases lying between them. Germline V gene lookup returns CDR1 LGHDT and CDR2 YNNKEL (reference sequence). CDR3 protein: CASSRRTDSPLHF. CDR3 sequence (DNA): TGTGCCAGCAGCCGCCGGACAGATTCACCCCTCCACTTT.

The rearrangement links TRBV19 to TRBJ1-3; the D is unclear. V was shortened by 6 bases and J by 0 bases, with 12 bases between the two germline ends. The CDR3 spans 15 residues. Germline CDR1 is LNHDA and CDR2 is SQIVND (reference sequence). The CDR3 coding sequence is TGTGCCAGTAGGGAGACCGTCGCCTCTGGAAACACCATATATTTT. Its translation is CASRETVASGNTIYF. Full variable domain (missing parts from reference TRBV19 and TRBJ1-3): DGGITQSPKYLFRKEGQNVTLSCEQNLNHDAMYWYRQDPGQGLRLIYYSQIVNDFQKGDIAEGYSVSREKKESFPLTVTSAQKNPTAFYLCASRETVASGNTIYFGEGSWLTVV.

This chain uses TRBV7-9 with TRBJ1-1; weak D call: TRBD1 (5 bases). The germline CDR1 and CDR2 sequences are SEHNR and FQNEAQ (reference sequence). The CDR3 contains 15 residues. The V and J ends lost 4 bases and 3 bases respectively, with 15 bases between them. The DNA for the CDR3 is TGTGCCAGCAGCTCACGTGGGGCGGGGGACACTGAAGCTTTCTTT. This sequence encodes CASSSRGAGDTEAFF.

The rearrangement joins TRBV28 to TRBJ2-1; 10 nucleotides align to TRBD2. In germline, CDR1 is MDHEN, CDR2 SYDVKM. The ends lost 0 bases at V and 8 bases at J; junction bases unmatched: 4. CDR3 size: 15 residues. The DNA of the CDR3 is TGTGCCAGCAGTTTATGGGCTAGCGGGAGCTATGAGCAGTTCTTC. It yields the protein CASSLWASGSYEQFF. The full variable domain, rest sourced from reference TRBV28 and TRBJ2-1, is DVKVTQSSRYLVKRTGEKVFLECVQDMDHENMFWYRQDPGLGLRLIYFSYDVKMKEKGDIPEGYSVSREKKERFSLILESASTNQTSMYLCASSLWASGSYEQFFGPGTRLTVL.

The chain's CDR3 is CASSRPKTDNTGELFF. The CDR3, as DNA: TGTGCCAGCAGCCGCCCAAAAACAGATAACACCGGGGAGCTGTTTTTT. J is TRBJ2-2 and V is TRBV3-1 (or the pseudogene TRBV3-2); D remains ambiguous. The CDR3 is 16 amino acids. Deletions cut 4 bases from V and 2 bases from J, with 14 bases between. The germline V gene encodes CDR1 LGHDT and CDR2 YNNKEL (reference sequence).

V gene TRBV5-1 combines with J gene TRBJ1-1; D might be TRBD1 (6 bases). V was trimmed by 3 bases and J by 1 base, leaving 10 bases between them. Germline loops: CDR1 SGHRS, CDR2 YFSETQ. The CDR3 totals 14 residues. CDR3 bases: TGCGCCAGCAGCTCGGACAGCTCGAACACTGAAGCTTTCTTT. It specifies CASSSDSSNTEAFF.

The chain employs TRBV15 and TRBJ2-3, with D perhaps TRBD1 (6 bases). Trimming shortened V by 2 bases and J by 1 base, and 10 bases separated the two germline ends. CDR1 and CDR2 (germline): LNHNV, YYDKDF (reference sequence). CDR3 length: 15 amino acids. The CDR3 sequence: CATSRQGGGTDTQYF. Written as DNA, the CDR3 is TGTGCCACCAGCAGACAAGGGGGAGGCACAGATACGCAGTATTTT.

The gene calls are TRBV7-2 and TRBJ2-7; D call uncertain. Germline V gene sequence: CDR1 SGHTA, CDR2 FQGNSA. CDR3 size: 16 residues. V was cut by 1 base and J by 5 bases, with 18 bases left in between. Here the CDR3 DNA reads TGTGCCAGCAGCTTAGAAAAGAGCTCCCCCACCCACGAGCAGTACTTC. Translation: CASSLEKSSPTHEQYF.

This clone has a handful of counts. This chain connects TRBV27 to TRBJ1-6, with D possibly matching TRBD1 (5 bases). The V end lost 2 bases, the J end lost 7 bases, and 9 bases lay between the germline ends. The CDR3 covers 14 residues. Germline lookup yields CDR1 MNHEY and CDR2 SMNVEV (reference sequence). CDR3 residues: CASSLGAANSPLHF. CDR3 DNA: TGTGCCAGCAGTTTAGGGGCCGCGAATTCACCCCTCCACTTT.

V and J are TRBV3-1 (or the pseudogene TRBV3-2) and TRBJ1-4; D is perhaps TRBD1 (5 bases). Between the trimmed V and J ends, which lost 4 bases and 8 bases, there was a span of 17 bases. Germline V lookup: CDR1 LGHDT, CDR2 YNNKEL (reference sequence). This CDR3 has 15 residues. CDR3 sequence: CASSPNRQGGEKLFF. CDR3 in DNA: TGTGCCAGCAGCCCAAATCGGCAGGGAGGGGAAAAACTGTTTTTT.

V is TRBV29-1 and J is TRBJ2-3; 11 bases are a match to TRBD2. Germline V gene lookup returns CDR1 SQVTM and CDR2 ANQGSEA. The V segment lost 6 bases and the J segment 0 bases; nucleotides outside the gene matches: 11. This CDR3 contains 17 residues. The CDR3 sequence is CSVLLLAGGPSTDTQYF. In nucleotides, the CDR3 is TGCAGCGTCCTTTTGCTAGCGGGAGGCCCAAGCACAGATACGCAGTATTTT.

J is TRBJ2-7 and V is TRBV5-4, with D maybe TRBD1 (6 bases). With 0 bases removed from V and 6 bases from J, the gap between germline ends came to 16 bases. CDR1 is SGHNT, CDR2 YYREEE, per germline (reference sequence). This CDR3 region has 15 residues. For the CDR3, the DNA is TGTGCCAGCAGCTTGGGTGGGGGCGCGAGAGGCGAGCAGTACTTC. It yields the protein CASSLGGGARGEQYF.

This clone appeared a few times. The chain recombines TRBV7-8 with TRBJ1-2, with TRBD1 matching 9 bases. This CDR3 is 17 amino acids long. The germline CDR1 and CDR2 sequences are SGHVS and FQNEAQ. Trimming removed 2 bases from V and 7 bases from J; junction bases left unmatched: 14. CDR3 nucleotide sequence: TGTGCCAGCAGCTTAACGTCCTGGACAGGGGTTGGATTTGGCTACACCTTC. Its translation: CASSLTSWTGVGFGYTF. The full variable domain, in which reference TRBV7-8 and TRBJ1-2 provide the parts outside the CDR3, is GAGVSQSPRYKVAKRGQDVALRCDPISGHVSLFWYQQALGQGPEFLTYFQNEAQLDKSGLPSDRFFAERPEGSVSTLKIQRTQQEDSAVYLCASSLTSWTGVGFGYTFGSGTRLTVV.

V usage is TRBV19 and J usage is TRBJ2-7; a weak D match, TRBD2 (5 bases). V was cut by 5 bases and J by 2 bases, with 10 bases left in between. Germline V gene lookup returns CDR1 LNHDA and CDR2 SQIVND (reference sequence). This CDR3 comprises 13 residues. The CDR3 coding sequence is TGTGCCAGTAGTCACGACGGGACCTACGAGCAGTACTTC. Translation: CASSHDGTYEQYF. Based on the CDR3 plus reference TRBV19 and TRBJ2-7, the full variable domain is DGGITQSPKYLFRKEGQNVTLSCEQNLNHDAMYWYRQDPGQGLRLIYYSQIVNDFQKGDIAEGYSVSREKKESFPLTVTSAQKNPTAFYLCASSHDGTYEQYFGPGTRLTVT.

The rearrangement joins TRBV30 to TRBJ1-3; D uncertain. CDR3 size: 14 residues. Germline V CDR1 and CDR2: GTSNPN, SVGIG (reference sequence). V gave up 1 base and J gave up 1 base, with 8 bases separating them. The CDR3 here is CAWSASVSGNTIYF. CDR3 DNA: TGTGCCTGGAGTGCTAGCGTATCTGGAAACACCATATATTTT.

This clone was seen once. The chain links TRBV3-1 (or the pseudogene TRBV3-2) to TRBJ2-5; TRBD2 might be the D (6 bases). Germline assignment: CDR1 LGHDT and CDR2 YNNKEL (reference sequence). This CDR3 is 16 amino acids long. V shed 0 bases and J shed 5 bases, with 16 bases lying between them. DNA of the CDR3: TGTGCCAGCAGCCAAGAAGGAGGAGGGGCGGGGGAGACCCAGTACTTC. It translates to CASSQEGGGAGETQYF.

This clone was observed once. The CDR3 reads CASSQDLRTGTTANEKLFF. Here the CDR3 DNA reads TGTGCCAGCAGCCAAGACTTGAGGACAGGTACAACAGCTAATGAAAAACTGTTTTTT. V usage is TRBV3-1 (or the pseudogene TRBV3-2) and J usage is TRBJ1-4, with 7 bases aligning to TRBD1. CDR1 and CDR2 from the germline V gene are LGHDT and YNNKEL (reference sequence). The CDR3 sequence is 19 residues long. Trimming took 0 bases from V and 3 from J; bases not matched to a gene: 13.

The V gene is TRBV11-3, the J gene TRBJ1-2, with TRBD1 as a possible D gene (5 bases). Trimming removed 0 bases from V and 4 bases from J, with 9 bases in between. The germline V gene encodes CDR1 SGHNT and CDR2 YENEEA. The CDR3 runs to 14 residues. Here the CDR3 reads CASSLEGGSYGYTF. The CDR3 coding sequence is TGTGCCAGCAGCTTAGAGGGGGGGTCCTATGGCTACACCTTC.

This clone was counted between two and nine times. CDR3 DNA sequence: TGCGCCAGCAGCCGAGACAGGCCAAACACTGAAGCTTTCTTT. Amino acid sequence: CASSRDRPNTEAFF. This chain uses TRBV4-1 with TRBJ1-1; D perhaps matches TRBD1 (6 bases). CDR1 and CDR2 from the germline V gene are MGHRA and YSYEKL. V was trimmed by 4 bases and J by 2 bases, leaving 11 bases between them. CDR3 length: 14 amino acids.